A selection of T cell receptor beta chains follows, all from one sample in a study of cytomegalovirus exposure and HLA in healthy donors. Produced via immunoSEQ multiplex PCR; TCRdb's table is partial and in-frame only. Its table records some 89,000 clones. Sequencing was carried out using PBMCs. The receptors were sampled from a young woman in good health and CMV-seronegative. Both conserved end residues are part of each CDR3. The D gene is left open where the match is weak.

d_gene: TRBD1; v_gene: TRBV6-5; j_gene: TRBJ1-2; CDR3nt: TGTGCCAGCAGTCCGGACAGGGGGCGTTATGGCTACACCTTC; CDR3aa: CASSPDRGRYGYTF
d_gene: NA; v_gene: TRBV5-1; j_gene: TRBJ2-7; CDR3nt: TGCGCCAGCAGCTTGGAACGATACAGGGACGAGCAGTACTTC; CDR3aa: CASSLERYRDEQYF
d_gene: TRBD1; v_gene: TRBV2; j_gene: TRBJ1-1; CDR3nt: TGTGCCAGCAGATGGACAGGGGAAACTGAAGCTTTCTTT; CDR3aa: CASRWTGETEAFF
d_gene: TRBD2; v_gene: TRBV7-3; j_gene: TRBJ2-6; CDR3nt: TGTGCCAGCAGCCTTCCTCGACTAGCGGGAGGCCCCGGGGCCAACGTCCTGACTTTC; CDR3aa: CASSLPRLAGGPGANVLTF
d_gene: TRBD1; v_gene: TRBV7-9; j_gene: TRBJ1-1; CDR3nt: TGTGCCAGCAGCTTAGCTTACAGGGGGCGAAGAGAGGGTGAAGCTTTCTTT; CDR3aa: CASSLAYRGRREGEAFF
d_gene: NA; v_gene: TRBV28; j_gene: TRBJ1-5; CDR3nt: TGTGTCAGCAACAACCAGGGGATCGGCAATCAGCCCCAGCATTTT; CDR3aa: CVSNNQGIGNQPQHF
d_gene: TRBD1; v_gene: TRBV29-1; j_gene: TRBJ2-1; CDR3nt: TGCAGCGTTGAGGTACAGGGGGCCTTCTATGATTTCAATGAGCAGTTCTTC; CDR3aa: CSVEVQGAFYDFNEQFF
d_gene: NA; v_gene: TRBV25-1; j_gene: TRBJ2-7; CDR3nt: TGTGCCAGCAGTGAAGGCCCCGGGAAATTTGGCTCCTACGAGCAGTACTTC; CDR3aa: CASSEGPGKFGSYEQYF
d_gene: NA; v_gene: TRBV7-2; j_gene: TRBJ1-1; CDR3nt: TGTGCCAGCAGCTTAGGAGGTTGGACTGAAGCTTTCTTT; CDR3aa: CASSLGGWTEAFF
d_gene: NA; v_gene: TRBV5-1; j_gene: TRBJ1-5; CDR3nt: TGCGCCAGCAGCCCCAGCGGACAGCAGAATCAGCCCCAGCATTTT; CDR3aa: CASSPSGQQNQPQHF
d_gene: NA; v_gene: TRBV7-9; j_gene: TRBJ1-2; CDR3nt: TGTGCCAGCAGCTTCACAGGGTCGGAAGGTTCGGACGGCTACACCTTC; CDR3aa: CASSFTGSEGSDGYTF
d_gene: NA; v_gene: TRBV6-4; j_gene: TRBJ1-1; CDR3nt: TGTGCCAGCAGTGACAGGGAGGAAACTGAAGCTTTCTTT; CDR3aa: CASSDREETEAFF
d_gene: NA; v_gene: TRBV7-2; j_gene: TRBJ1-2; CDR3nt: TGTGCCAGCAGCTTATCTGTGGGGGCCCCCTATGGCTGCACCTTC; CDR3aa: CASSLSVGAPYGCTF
d_gene: TRBD1; v_gene: TRBV18; j_gene: TRBJ1-2; CDR3nt: TGTGCCAGCTCCGGGACAGCTAACTATGGCTACACCTTC; CDR3aa: CASSGTANYGYTF
d_gene: TRBD1; v_gene: TRBV9; j_gene: TRBJ2-3; CDR3nt: TGTGCCAGCAGCCTACCGACAGGGGGAATAGATACGCAGTATTTT; CDR3aa: CASSLPTGGIDTQYF
d_gene: NA; v_gene: TRBV7-2; j_gene: TRBJ1-2; CDR3nt: TGTGCCAGTGGCGGGAGAAACTATGGCTACACCTTC; CDR3aa: CASGGRNYGYTF
d_gene: NA; v_gene: TRBV9; j_gene: TRBJ1-4; CDR3nt: TGTGCCAGCAGCGTAACTCCGGGACATAAGGGGGAAAAACTGTTTTTT; CDR3aa: CASSVTPGHKGEKLFF
d_gene: NA; v_gene: TRBV7-9; j_gene: TRBJ1-3; CDR3nt: TGTGCCAGCAGCTTAGCGTGGGGAGGGGCGACTGGAAACACCATATATTTT; CDR3aa: CASSLAWGGATGNTIYF
d_gene: NA; v_gene: TRBV27; j_gene: TRBJ2-2; CDR3nt: TGTGCCAGCTCTACAGTGAAATTTACGAACACCGGGGAGCTGTTTTTT; CDR3aa: CASSTVKFTNTGELFF
d_gene: NA; v_gene: TRBV9; j_gene: TRBJ1-3; CDR3nt: TGTGCCAGCAGCGTCTCGGGGGGCTTCTCTGGAAACACCATATATTTT; CDR3aa: CASSVSGGFSGNTIYF
d_gene: NA; v_gene: TRBV5-1; j_gene: TRBJ1-1; CDR3nt: TGCGCCAGCAGACTAGGCACTGAAGCTTTCTTT; CDR3aa: CASRLGTEAFF
d_gene: NA; v_gene: TRBV7-9; j_gene: TRBJ2-2; CDR3nt: TGTGCCAGCAGCTGGCCGGGACACAATTTCGGGGGGGAGCTGTTTTTT; CDR3aa: CASSWPGHNFGGELFF
d_gene: TRBD1; v_gene: TRBV11-1; j_gene: TRBJ2-1; CDR3nt: TGTGCCAGCAGCGGACAGGGGGGATATTCCTACAATGAGCAGTTCTTC; CDR3aa: CASSGQGGYSYNEQFF
d_gene: TRBD1; v_gene: TRBV6-1; j_gene: TRBJ1-2; CDR3nt: TGTGCCAGCAGTGAACCTGGGACAGGGGGAGGCGGCTACACCTTC; CDR3aa: CASSEPGTGGGGYTF
d_gene: NA; v_gene: TRBV7-9; j_gene: TRBJ2-5; CDR3nt: TGTGCCAGCAGCTCAAAAGGGGGGGACGAGACCCAGTACTTC; CDR3aa: CASSSKGGDETQYF
d_gene: NA; v_gene: TRBV30; j_gene: TRBJ1-4; CDR3nt: TGTGCCTGGACAGGGTCTACTAATGAAAAACTGTTTTTT; CDR3aa: CAWTGSTNEKLFF
d_gene: TRBD2; v_gene: TRBV27; j_gene: TRBJ2-7; CDR3nt: TGTGCCAGCAGTGGACTAAGTGGGGCGGGGGTGGCCTACGAGCAGTACTTC; CDR3aa: CASSGLSGAGVAYEQYF
d_gene: TRBD1; v_gene: TRBV28; j_gene: TRBJ1-1; CDR3nt: TGTGCCAGCAGGAGGGGGGACAGGGTAACTGAAGCTTTCTTT; CDR3aa: CASRRGDRVTEAFF
d_gene: TRBD2; v_gene: TRBV6-4; j_gene: TRBJ2-3; CDR3nt: TGTGCCAGCAGTGACTCGCGGGGGGTCGACACAGATACGCAGTATTTT; CDR3aa: CASSDSRGVDTDTQYF
d_gene: TRBD1; v_gene: TRBV13; j_gene: TRBJ1-2; CDR3nt: TGTGCCAGCAGAAAAGTACTCCTGGGACAGGGGGCGCGAGGCTACACCTTC; CDR3aa: CASRKVLLGQGARGYTF
d_gene: NA; v_gene: TRBV19; j_gene: TRBJ1-3; CDR3nt: TGTGCCAGTAGTATAAACCCGCGGGGCTCTGGAAACACCATATATTTT; CDR3aa: CASSINPRGSGNTIYF
d_gene: NA; v_gene: TRBV20-1; j_gene: TRBJ2-1; CDR3nt: TGCAGTACCCTGGGGGGAACTGAGCAGTTCTTC; CDR3aa: CSTLGGTEQFF
d_gene: TRBD1; v_gene: TRBV6-5; j_gene: TRBJ1-2; CDR3nt: TGTGCCAGCAGTCCCGGGACAGGGGGCGGCTACACCTTC; CDR3aa: CASSPGTGGGYTF
d_gene: TRBD2; v_gene: TRBV13; j_gene: TRBJ2-5; CDR3nt: TGTGCCAGCAGCTTTTCCGGGACTAGCGGAGTCGGGCAGTACTTC; CDR3aa: CASSFSGTSGVGQYF
d_gene: TRBD1; v_gene: TRBV5-6; j_gene: TRBJ1-1; CDR3nt: TGTGCCAGCAGCTTGACCGGACAGGGAGAAACTGAAGCTTTCTTT; CDR3aa: CASSLTGQGETEAFF
d_gene: NA; v_gene: TRBV11-2; j_gene: TRBJ2-3; CDR3nt: TGTGCCAGCAGCTTACTAGGACCTTCGGGGGCAGATACGCAGTATTTT; CDR3aa: CASSLLGPSGADTQYF
d_gene: TRBD2; v_gene: TRBV2; j_gene: TRBJ2-5; CDR3nt: TGTGCCAGCAGAACGGGGGGGATCCAGTACTTC; CDR3aa: CASRTGGIQYF
d_gene: TRBD2; v_gene: TRBV6-5; j_gene: TRBJ2-3; CDR3nt: TGTGCCAGCACCAGAGCGGGACGCACAGATACGCAGTATTTT; CDR3aa: CASTRAGRTDTQYF
d_gene: NA; v_gene: TRBV4-1; j_gene: TRBJ2-1; CDR3nt: TGCGCCAGCAGCCAAGGTCGGTTATACAATGAGCAGTTCTTC; CDR3aa: CASSQGRLYNEQFF
d_gene: TRBD2; v_gene: TRBV4-2; j_gene: TRBJ2-1; CDR3nt: TGTGCCAGCAGCCGCTCTGGGGGACTAGAGGCCCATGAGCAGTTCTTC; CDR3aa: CASSRSGGLEAHEQFF
d_gene: NA; v_gene: TRBV2; j_gene: TRBJ2-7; CDR3nt: TGTGCCAGCAGAAACAGGGGAGGTCACGAGCAGTACTTC; CDR3aa: CASRNRGGHEQYF